Sequencing of this T cell receptor beta chain was carried out in a study of blood T cell repertoires in COVID-19. V lost 8 bases and J 0 bases, leaving 19 bases between the germline ends. This CDR3 spans 17 amino acids. Germline-derived CDR1 and CDR2 are LNHDA and SQIVND (reference sequence). The table came from immunoSEQ multiplex PCR; TCRdb's copy has only in-frame clones and leaves some out. The repertoire consists of approximately 60,000 clones, with 82% occurring once and the leading ten covering about 20%. The chain carries TRBV19 and TRBJ2-2; possible D gene TRBD2, 5 bases. This TCR came from an older woman with acute or convalescent COVID-19. The sequenced material came from peripheral blood. The CDR3 coding sequence is TGTGCCAGTGAATCGGGCCTGAGGGTTGCGAACACCGGGGAGCTGTTTTTT. Its translation is CASESGLRVANTGELFF.